These 19 T cell receptor beta chains came from one sample sequenced in a study of T cell repertoires in cytomegalovirus infection. TCRdb analysed the reads with MiXCR anew, one entry per CDR3 protein. The sample has 80,000 to 90,000 distinct CDR3 sequences; about half are singletons. These receptors have no known antigen. Material: CD8+ T cells from cultured PBMCs, obtained from culture after CMV antigen stimulation. The source is a human donor in good health (CMV status not recorded). Some clones in this sample may be carry-over from other donors' samples.

The chain couples TRBV12-3 or TRBV12-4 to TRBJ1-1; 7 bases fit TRBD1. The CDR3 sequence is 16 residues long. The junction had 10 bases not matched to a gene; V was cut back by 2 bases and J by 4 bases. The CDR3 here is CASSLPDRLIPTEAFF. The CDR3 bases are TGTGCCAGCAGTTTACCGGACAGGTTAATCCCCACTGAAGCTTTCTTT.

The V and J genes are TRBV7-6 and TRBJ2-3; tentative D call: TRBD1 (6 bases). V lost 2 bases and J 1 base, leaving 10 bases between the germline ends. Germline values: CDR1 SGHVS, CDR2 FNYEAQ. This CDR3 spans 15 amino acids. The CDR3 nucleotides read TGTGCCAGCAGCTTACAGGCAGGGGGCACAGATACGCAGTATTTT. This codes for CASSLQAGGTDTQYF.

Points on this clonotype: One junction end disagrees with the germline gene, perhaps due to a read error. The chain couples TRBV12-3 or TRBV12-4 to TRBJ2-3; 9 nucleotides align to TRBD2. The length of the CDR3 is 15 residues. The CDR3 nucleotides read TGTGCCAGCAGTGCTCTAGCGGGGAAGGCAGATACGCATTATTTT. Residues: CASSALAGKADTHYF.

The V and J genes are TRBV20-1 and TRBJ2-1; D is perhaps TRBD1 (6 bases). Trimming removed 3 bases from V and 6 bases from J, with 15 bases in between. Germline lookup yields CDR1 DFQATT and CDR2 SNEGSKA (reference sequence). The CDR3 covers 14 residues. CDR3 residues: CSARTGVTFNEQFF. The DNA for the CDR3 is TGCAGTGCTAGGACAGGAGTTACGTTCAATGAGCAGTTCTTC.

The chain couples TRBV27 to TRBJ2-2; D remains ambiguous. Germline values: CDR1 MNHEY, CDR2 SMNVEV (reference sequence). The ends were cut back, 7 bases at V and 5 bases at J, with 11 bases in the middle. The CDR3 extends over 13 amino acids. CDR3 sequence (DNA): TGTGCCAGCACTGCGCATCTTACCGGGGAGCTGTTTTTT. Its protein is CASTAHLTGELFF.

This chain uses TRBV28 with TRBJ2-1; 7 nucleotides match TRBD2. V shed 7 bases and J 3 bases; nucleotides not matched to a gene: 9. This CDR3 spans 15 amino acids. Germline CDR1 is MDHEN and CDR2 is SYDVKM. CDR3 loop: CASILGAGVYNEQFF. CDR3 DNA sequence: TGTGCCAGCATCTTAGGGGCGGGAGTCTACAATGAGCAGTTCTTC.

V and J are TRBV20-1 and TRBJ1-5, with 8 bases matching TRBD1. From germline, CDR1 is DFQATT and CDR2 SNEGSKA (reference sequence). The trim removed 7 bases at V and 6 bases at J, leaving 14 bases unmatched. This CDR3 has 15 amino acids. The CDR3 DNA sequence: TGCAGTGTTTTTCGCAGGGGGCGCCGGGGTCAGCCCCAGCATTTT. Protein sequence: CSVFRRGRRGQPQHF.

The J gene is TRBJ1-1, the V gene TRBV13, with TRBD1 matching 9 bases. Germline V gene lookup returns CDR1 PRHDT and CDR2 FYEKMQ (reference sequence). The CDR3 spans 15 residues. V trimming: 5 bases; J trimming: 6 bases; junction bases outside the gene matches: 10. The CDR3 DNA sequence: TGTGCCAGCAGCCCCCGGACAGGGGAGATAGCTGAAGCTTTCTTT. This encodes CASSPRTGEIAEAFF.

The rearrangement links TRBV6-1 to TRBJ2-1; D uncertain. This CDR3 region has 16 residues. The V end lost 2 bases, the J end lost 5 bases, and 16 bases lay between the germline ends. Germline loops: CDR1 MNHNS, CDR2 SASEGT. The CDR3 here is CASSESGRLANNEQFF. CDR3 DNA: TGTGCCAGCAGTGAATCGGGCAGGTTGGCCAACAATGAGCAGTTCTTC.

The V and J genes are TRBV6-5 and TRBJ2-1; D remains unclear. Germline lookup yields CDR1 MNHEY and CDR2 SVGAGI. The V end was cut by 6 bases, the J end by 3 bases, with 9 bases between. This CDR3 spans 13 amino acids. CDR3 protein: CASSPYIYNEQFF. DNA of the CDR3: TGTGCCAGCAGCCCCTACATCTACAATGAGCAGTTCTTC.

This clonotype has only a few counts. The rearrangement joins TRBV11-3 to TRBJ2-2, with 8 bases lining up with TRBD2. CDR1 and CDR2 from the germline V gene are SGHNT and YENEEA. V lost 2 bases to trimming and J lost 6 bases; unmatched junction nucleotides: 14. The CDR3 has 18 amino acids. The CDR3: CASSLPLGSGMHSGELFF. CDR3 bases: TGTGCCAGCAGCTTACCCCTGGGTAGCGGGATGCATTCCGGGGAGCTGTTTTTT. The full variable domain, its missing parts supplied by reference TRBV11-3 and TRBJ2-2, is EAGVVQSPRYKIIEKKQPVAFWCNPISGHNTLYWYLQNLGQGPELLIRYENEEAVDDSQLPKDRFSAERLKGVDSTLKIQPAELGDSAVYLCASSLPLGSGMHSGELFFGEGSRLTVL.

The chain joins TRBV7-2 to TRBJ2-5, with 9 bases that match TRBD2. Looked up from germline, CDR1 is SGHTA and CDR2 is FQGNSA. With 2 bases clipped from V and 2 bases from J, the junction kept 6 bases outside the gene matches. The CDR3 contains 16 residues. The CDR3: CASSLNPTSGQETQYF. The CDR3 DNA reads as TGTGCCAGCAGCTTAAACCCGACTAGCGGACAAGAGACCCAGTACTTC.

The chain combines TRBV29-1 with TRBJ1-1, with D possibly matching TRBD1 (5 bases). The V end lost 7 bases, the J end lost 1 base, and 13 bases lay between the germline ends. Per the germline V gene, CDR1 is SQVTM and CDR2 is ANQGSEA. CDR3 size: 13 residues. The DNA of the CDR3 is TGCAGCGCTTTCGGGACCTCGAACACTGAAGCTTTCTTT. As protein: CSAFGTSNTEAFF.

This clonotype has a count of ten or more. J is TRBJ2-1 and V is TRBV27, with D maybe TRBD2 (5 bases). The CDR3 extends over 15 amino acids. CDR1 MNHEY and CDR2 SMNVEV come from the germline V gene (reference sequence). With 0 bases removed from V and 1 base from J, the gap between germline ends came to 7 bases. The CDR3 here is CASSLSLGSYNEQFF. CDR3 coding DNA: TGTGCCAGCAGTTTATCACTAGGGTCCTACAATGAGCAGTTCTTC.

The chain is built from TRBV6-5 and TRBJ1-2; 12 bases are a match to TRBD1. V shed 4 bases, J shed 4 bases, and the junction held 7 bases outside the gene matches. Germline CDR1 and CDR2: MNHEY and SVGAGI. The CDR3 is 16 amino acids. For the CDR3, the DNA is TGTGCCAGCAGTTCGGGACAGGGGGCGCGGGGCTATGGCTACACCTTC. This sequence encodes CASSSGQGARGYGYTF.

CDR3 nucleotides: TGTGCCAGCAGCTTGAACCCCGAGTTGGATACGCAGTATTTT. Translated: CASSLNPELDTQYF. V is TRBV7-2 and J is TRBJ2-3; D unclear. Germline-derived CDR1 and CDR2 are SGHTA and FQGNSA. There are 14 residues in the CDR3. The ends were cut back, 3 bases at V and 6 bases at J, with 13 bases in the middle.

This clonotype was observed at least ten times. This chain connects TRBV7-2 to TRBJ1-1; D is uncertain. The CDR3 totals 13 residues. V lost 3 bases, J lost 1 base, and 6 bases lay in between. Germline V lookup: CDR1 SGHTA, CDR2 FQGNSA. Written as DNA, the CDR3 is TGTGCCAGCAGCTTTACAGAGAACACTGAAGCTTTCTTT. Protein product: CASSFTENTEAFF.

In its sample, this clonotype was seen many times. For the CDR3, the DNA is TGTGCCAGCAGCTTATATATCGACTATGGCTACACCTTC. Protein sequence: CASSLYIDYGYTF. The genes are TRBV7-2 and TRBJ1-2, with D unresolved. The V end was cut by 2 bases, the J end by 3 bases, with 7 bases between. The germline V gene encodes CDR1 SGHTA and CDR2 FQGNSA. There are 13 residues in the CDR3.

The chain links TRBV12-5 to TRBJ1-3; D unclear. This CDR3 has 17 amino acids. Trimming removed 6 bases at V and 3 bases at J, with 21 bases between. Germline assignment: CDR1 LGHNT and CDR2 FRNRAP. CDR3 in DNA: TGTGCTAGTGGCCTCAAGGGCAGTATGGGGAATGGAAACACCATATATTTT. Protein product: CASGLKGSMGNGNTIYF.